Sequencing of this T cell receptor (beta chain) was carried out in a study of beta chain features in type 1 diabetes. Regarding the study as a whole: Shortening of TCRB CDR3s, moderate but significant, appeared in all four CD4+ subsets of Type 1 diabetes patients.

As for this clone: Its antigen is undetermined.

Using CD45RO/CCR7/CD25/CD127/CD95/CD27, CD4+ naive, central memory, regulatory and stem cell-like memory cells were sorted. The sequenced template was cDNA made from the entire isolated RNA. The method was immunoSEQ multiplex PCR; TCRdb's version includes in-frame clones alone and lacks a portion of them. The sample contains some 700,000 clones, around an eighth of which appear only once. The V gene's germline CDR1 is LNHDA and CDR2 SQIVND (reference sequence). This CDR3 has 16 residues. J was trimmed by 9 bases and V by 1 base; bases with no gene match: 8. The J gene is TRBJ1-6, the V gene TRBV19, with 8 bases that match TRBD1. Sequencing was carried out using naive CD4+ T cells from blood. The sequence came from a man aged 18 to 29 with type 1 diabetes. CDR3 DNA: TGTGCCAGTAGTATAGGAGGGGGACAGGTACGTTCACCCCTCCACTTT. It codes for CASSIGGGQVRSPLHF.